The 25 T cell receptor beta chains below were found in one sample sequenced in a study of shared clonotypes between healthy human individuals. Data came from immunoSEQ multiplex PCR; TCRdb stores just in-frame clones and leaves some out. In the table there are roughly 2.4 million clones, around 95% of which are singletons. Sequencing was done on a sample of naive CD4+ T cells sorted from blood. Sample subset: CD45RA+ positively selected. All receptors derive from a man younger than 30 in good health.

This clone was recorded once. The rearrangement links TRBV2 to TRBJ1-3; TRBD1 aligns across 8 bases. The V gene's germline CDR1 is SNHLY and CDR2 FYNNEI. There are 14 residues in the CDR3. Unmatched junction bases numbered 1, after V lost 6 bases and J lost 0 bases. The CDR3 is CASSGQGSGNTIYF. The CDR3 region has the DNA TGTGCCAGCAGCGGACAGGGCTCTGGAAACACCATATATTTT.

This chain uses TRBV2 with TRBJ2-7; TRBD1 matches at 7 bases. This CDR3 is 13 amino acids long. V shed 7 bases, J shed 8 bases, and the junction held 11 bases outside the gene matches. The V gene's germline CDR1 is SNHLY and CDR2 FYNNEI. The chain's CDR3 is CASMRQGQEKQYF. CDR3 DNA sequence: TGTGCCAGCATGAGACAGGGTCAGGAAAAGCAGTACTTC.

The gene calls are TRBV5-4 and TRBJ2-2; D uncertain. V dropped 1 base and J dropped 3 bases, with 13 bases sitting between them. Germline CDR1 and CDR2: SGHNT and YYREEE (reference sequence). This CDR3 contains 16 residues. The CDR3 reads CASSLRQSLYTGELFF. The CDR3 region has the DNA TGTGCCAGCAGCTTGCGGCAGAGTTTATACACCGGGGAGCTGTTTTTT.

The gene calls are TRBV18 and TRBJ2-7, with TRBD1 matching over 7 bases. This CDR3 is built from 18 residues. CDR1 and CDR2 (germline): KGHSH, LQKENI. V lost 6 bases and J lost 4; bases outside the gene matches: 21. The CDR3 nucleotides read TGTGCCAGCTCCCTCTCCGGGACAGACTACGTACTGGGGTACGAGCAGTACTTC. Residues: CASSLSGTDYVLGYEQYF. The entire variable domain, with the rest obtained from reference TRBV18 and TRBJ2-7, is as follows: NAGVMQNPRHLVRRRGQEARLRCSPMKGHSHVYWYRQLPEEGLKFMVYLQKENIIDESGMPKERFSAEFPKEGPSILRIQQVVRGDSAAYFCASSLSGTDYVLGYEQYFGPGTRLTVT.

The CDR3 bases are TGCGCCAGCAGCCCTTGGGACAGGTCCTATGGCTACACCTTC. Its translation: CASSPWDRSYGYTF. The chain has TRBV4-1 and TRBJ1-2; 8 positions match TRBD1. CDR3 length equals 14 residues. The germline V gene encodes CDR1 MGHRA and CDR2 YSYEKL. Trimming cost V 4 bases and J 4 bases; bases outside gene matches: 5.

The V gene is TRBV15, the J gene TRBJ2-5; either TRBD1 or TRBD2 may fit D (7 bases each). The CDR3 consists of 17 residues. Trimming removed 5 bases at V and 1 base at J, with 20 bases between. Germline lookup yields CDR1 LNHNV and CDR2 YYDKDF (reference sequence). CDR3 nucleotides: TGTGCCACCAGCTGGGGGAGGGGGCAAGCCCGCCAAGAGACCCAGTACTTC. This translates into CATSWGRGQARQETQYF.

V gene TRBV12-5 combines with J gene TRBJ1-5; unclear D gene. The CDR3 extends over 15 amino acids. Trimming removed 0 bases from V and 6 bases from J, with 12 bases in between. CDR1 LGHNT and CDR2 FRNRAP come from the germline V gene. The CDR3 DNA follows: TGTGCTAGTGGTTTGGTACGCGAGTGGCGTCAGCCCCAGCATTTT. This translates into CASGLVREWRQPQHF. Full variable domain (outside the CDR3, taken from reference TRBV12-5 and TRBJ1-5): DARVTQTPRHKVTEMGQEVTMRCQPILGHNTVFWYRQTMMQGLELLAYFRNRAPLDDSGMPKDRFSAEMPDATLATLKIQPSEPRDSAVYFCASGLVREWRQPQHFGDGTRLSIL.

V is TRBV28 and J is TRBJ1-2; tentative D call: TRBD1 (5 bases). CDR1 and CDR2 from the germline V gene are MDHEN and SYDVKM. Trimming stripped 7 bases from V and 14 bases from J, with 20 bases between. The CDR3 is made up of 12 amino acids. In DNA, the CDR3 is TGTGCCAGCACCAACCCGGGGGAGGGGAGGACCTTC. Translation gives CASTNPGEGRTF.

The chain carries TRBV11-2 and TRBJ2-3; 11 bases are a match to TRBD1. The germline gives CDR1 SGHAT, CDR2 FQNNGV. This CDR3 is built from 16 residues. V shed 0 bases, J shed 1 base, and the junction held 0 bases outside the gene matches. CDR3 coding DNA: TGTGCCAGCAGCTTAGAGGGACAGGGGGGCACAGATACGCAGTATTTT. It encodes CASSLEGQGGTDTQYF.

The rearrangement joins TRBV7-8 to TRBJ2-1, with 9 bases that match TRBD2. CDR3 length equals 15 residues. The germline gives CDR1 SGHVS, CDR2 FQNEAQ. V shed 3 bases and J 6 bases; nucleotides not matched to a gene: 6. The CDR3 DNA reads as TGTGCCAGCAGCTTGGGGCTAGCGGGGTTCAATGAGCAGTTCTTC. This encodes CASSLGLAGFNEQFF.

The chain carries TRBV29-1 and TRBJ2-5, with D perhaps matching TRBD2 (6 bases). V gave up 6 bases and J gave up 4 bases, with 15 bases separating them. The CDR3 is 13 amino acids. CDR1 and CDR2 from the germline V gene are SQVTM and ANQGSEA. CDR3 residues: CSVGTLLVETQYF. CDR3 sequence (DNA): TGCAGCGTAGGGACTCTTCTAGTAGAGACCCAGTACTTC.

The chain employs TRBV10-1 and TRBJ2-1, with D perhaps matching TRBD2 (6 bases). Per the germline V gene, CDR1 is WNHNN and CDR2 is SYGVQD (reference sequence). Trimming took 3 bases from V and 3 from J, leaving 9 bases between them. CDR3 length: 14 residues. The CDR3 DNA sequence: TGCGCCAGCAGTGATCGGCGGGGCTACAATGAGCAGTTCTTC. Protein: CASSDRRGYNEQFF.

This clone was found once. The chain recombines TRBV11-2 with TRBJ1-2; 7 nucleotides line up with TRBD1. J lost 7 bases, V lost 1 base, and 9 bases had no gene match. CDR3 length equals 15 residues. Germline loops: CDR1 SGHAT, CDR2 FQNNGV. CDR3 coding DNA: TGTGCCAGCAGCTTAGTCAGGGGGGCGCCGGGTGGCTACACCTTC. Amino acid sequence: CASSLVRGAPGGYTF. The variable domain in full, with the rest retrieved from reference TRBV11-2 and TRBJ1-2, is EAGVAQSPRYKIIEKRQSVAFWCNPISGHATLYWYQQILGQGPKLLIQFQNNGVVDDSQLPKDRFSAERLKGVDSTLKIQPAKLEDSAVYLCASSLVRGAPGGYTFGSGTRLTVV.

The J gene is TRBJ2-5, the V gene TRBV28; the match to TRBD2 covers 9 bases. CDR3 size: 15 residues. Germline V gene lookup returns CDR1 MDHEN and CDR2 SYDVKM. The junction had 6 bases not matched to a gene; V was cut back by 2 bases and J by 5 bases. The CDR3 region is CASSLPLAGRETQYF. The CDR3, as DNA: TGTGCCAGCAGTTTACCGCTAGCGGGGCGGGAGACCCAGTACTTC.

As to this clone: The sample has other DNA sequences that encode this CDR3 too. The chain carries TRBV5-1 and TRBJ2-7, with TRBD1 matching over 7 bases. The CDR3 has 13 residues. V lost 0 bases to trimming and J lost 6 bases; unmatched junction nucleotides: 3. Per the germline V gene, CDR1 is SGHRS and CDR2 is YFSETQ. CDR3 sequence (DNA): TGCGCCAGCAGCTTGGAGGGGGCTGGCGAGCAGTACTTC. Translating it yields CASSLEGAGEQYF.

CDR3 sequence reads: CASSLYGQDAAYGYTF. CDR3 DNA: TGTGCCAGCAGCTTGTATGGGCAGGATGCGGCCTATGGCTACACCTTC. The V and J genes are TRBV5-6 and TRBJ1-2, with no clear D. Deletions cut 1 base from V and 4 bases from J, with 17 bases between. CDR1 and CDR2 (germline): SGHDT, YYEEEE. The CDR3 has 16 residues.

This chain connects TRBV18 to TRBJ1-2; D possibly corresponds to TRBD1 (5 bases). Trimming removed 0 bases from V and 3 bases from J, with 14 bases in between. CDR3 length: 16 residues. Germline CDR1 and CDR2: KGHSH and LQKENI. CDR3 DNA sequence: TGTGCCAGCTCACCACCGGCTTTCACGGGACACTATGGCTACACCTTC. It specifies CASSPPAFTGHYGYTF.

The genes are TRBV6-6 and TRBJ1-3, with a tentative D call TRBD1 (5 bases). CDR3 length: 15 residues. Trimming took 6 bases from V and 4 from J, leaving 16 bases between them. The V gene's germline CDR1 is MNHNY and CDR2 SVGAGI (reference sequence). The CDR3 is CASSPNLRGGNTIYF. Here the CDR3 DNA reads TGTGCCAGCAGCCCGAATCTTCGGGGGGGAAACACCATATATTTT.

The chain uses TRBV29-1 and TRBJ2-7, with D perhaps matching TRBD1 (6 bases). The CDR3 has 16 amino acids. V was clipped by 6 bases and J by 6 bases, with 27 bases between them. Germline CDR1 is SQVTM and CDR2 is ANQGSEA. CDR3 sequence (DNA): TGCAGCGTCCAAATTGGGGGCAGGCGACTTCTAAGCGAGCAGTACTTC. Its protein is CSVQIGGRRLLSEQYF.

This sequence joins TRBV9 and TRBJ1-3; TRBD1 agrees at 7 bases. The CDR3 contains 15 residues. The V gene's germline CDR1 is SGDLS and CDR2 YYNGEE. V was clipped by 4 bases and J by 2 bases; unmatched bases: 6. CDR3 sequence (DNA): TGTGCCAGCAGCCCCCAGGGGGGGGCTGGAAACACCATATATTTT. Its translation: CASSPQGGAGNTIYF.

The DNA for the CDR3 is TGTGCCAGCTCTCTAGCGAGTAACTATGGCTACACCTTC. Its protein is CASSLASNYGYTF. The chain couples TRBV9 to TRBJ1-2; no clear D gene. Germline-derived CDR1 and CDR2 are SGDLS and YYNGEE. V was clipped by 7 bases and J by 1 base, with 11 bases between them. CDR3 length: 13 residues.

The chain uses TRBV5-4 and TRBJ2-1; 9 positions match TRBD2. CDR3 size: 15 residues. Germline values: CDR1 SGHNT, CDR2 YYREEE (reference sequence). The V segment lost 1 base and the J segment 7 bases; nucleotides outside the gene matches: 6. In DNA form, the CDR3 reads TGTGCCAGCAGCTTGTTAGCGGGGGCTGGGAATGAGCAGTTCTTC. This gives the protein CASSLLAGAGNEQFF.

The genes are TRBV7-6 and TRBJ2-5; D is unresolved. V lost 1 base and J 5 bases, leaving 17 bases between the germline ends. This CDR3 is 16 amino acids long. Germline V lookup: CDR1 SGHVS, CDR2 FNYEAQ. The CDR3 reads CASSLGGGSSTETQYF. The CDR3 bases are TGTGCCAGCAGCTTAGGTGGCGGATCATCCACGGAGACCCAGTACTTC. Filled out from reference TRBV7-6 and TRBJ2-5, the complete variable domain reads GAGVSQSPRYKVTKRGQDVALRCDPISGHVSLYWYRQALGQGPEFLTYFNYEAQQDKSGLPNDRFSAERPEGSISTLTIQRTEQRDSAMYRCASSLGGGSSTETQYFGPGTRLLVL.

The rearrangement joins TRBV7-2 to TRBJ1-6; D not resolved. CDR3 length: 16 residues. Germline CDR1 reads SGHTA; CDR2 reads FQGNSA. Trimming cost V 3 bases and J 5 bases, with 14 bases left between them. As DNA, the CDR3 is TGTGCCAGCAGCTTGGACGGGAGGAGAGATAATTCACCCCTCCACTTT. It is translated as CASSLDGRRDNSPLHF.

A note on this clone: The sample contains more than one DNA sequence encoding this CDR3. The chain combines TRBV6-6 with TRBJ2-3; D gene ambiguous. The CDR3 runs to 12 residues. Germline V gene data show CDR1 as MNHNY and CDR2 as SVGAGI (reference sequence). The V gene lost 5 bases and the J gene lost 3 bases, with 6 bases spanning the gap. The CDR3 sequence is CASSPSTDTQYF. The CDR3, as DNA: TGTGCCAGCAGTCCGAGTACAGATACGCAGTATTTT.